Below, 18 T cell receptor beta chains from the same sample are listed, as sequenced in a study of shared clonotypes between healthy human individuals. The method was immunoSEQ multiplex PCR; TCRdb's version includes in-frame clones alone and lacks a portion of them. Of 600,000 to 750,000 clones in the sample, just under 75% were seen once. Material for sequencing was memory CD4+ T cells sorted from blood. Subset meaning: CD45RA-negative fraction. These receptors originate from a woman in her twenties or thirties in good health.

This chain connects TRBV27 to TRBJ2-1; either TRBD1 or TRBD2 may fit D (5 bases each). Trimming shortened V by 2 bases and J by 4 bases, and 12 bases separated the two germline ends. The germline CDR1 and CDR2 sequences are MNHEY and SMNVEV (reference sequence). The CDR3 totals 15 residues. The DNA for the CDR3 is TGTGCCAGCAGTTTAACTACAGGACTTTACAATGAGCAGTTCTTC. Protein: CASSLTTGLYNEQFF.

The sample holds many counts of this clone. The chain joins TRBV6-1 to TRBJ2-1, with 12 bases identical to TRBD2. There are 18 residues in the CDR3. Germline lookup yields CDR1 MNHNS and CDR2 SASEGT. The junction had 8 bases not matched to a gene; V was cut back by 3 bases and J by 2 bases. CDR3 nucleotide sequence: TGTGCCAGCAGTGAGGCCGCACTAGCGGGAGGTCCCTACAATGAGCAGTTCTTC. This encodes CASSEAALAGGPYNEQFF.

The chain links TRBV6-9 to TRBJ2-2, with D tentatively TRBD1 (5 bases). The germline V gene has CDR1 MNHGY and CDR2 SVAAGI. V was shortened by 3 bases and J by 5 bases, with 13 bases between the two germline ends. The CDR3 covers 15 residues. CDR3 coding DNA: TGTGCCAGCAGTTACGTAGGAAGGGGAACCGGGGAGCTGTTTTTT. It yields the protein CASSYVGRGTGELFF.

The chain uses TRBV5-4 and TRBJ2-3; D possibly corresponds to TRBD1 (6 bases). Germline CDR1 and CDR2: SGHNT and YYREEE (reference sequence). The CDR3 totals 15 residues. Trimming left V 3 bases short and J 0 bases short, with 11 bases between. The CDR3 DNA sequence: TGTGCCAGCAGCTCGGGACAAATTAGCACAGATACGCAGTATTTT. Encoded protein: CASSSGQISTDTQYF.

The sample holds a few counts of this clone. The chain has TRBV19 and TRBJ2-1; 8 nucleotides agree with TRBD2. CDR1 is LNHDA, CDR2 SQIVND, per germline (reference sequence). Trimming cost V 3 bases and J 7 bases; bases outside gene matches: 8. CDR3 size: 15 residues. The CDR3 is CASSIRREVGNEQFF. CDR3 sequence (DNA): TGTGCCAGTAGTATTCGGCGGGAGGTCGGGAATGAGCAGTTCTTC.

This chain links TRBV5-1 with TRBJ2-5; the D gene is possibly TRBD2 (6 bases). With 4 bases removed from V and 4 bases from J, the gap between germline ends came to 11 bases. Germline CDR1 is SGHRS and CDR2 is YFSETQ. This CDR3 comprises 13 residues. CDR3 DNA: TGCGCCAGCAGCCCAGTGGAGGGAGAGACCCAGTACTTC. Translated, it gives CASSPVEGETQYF.

For the CDR3, the DNA is TGTGCCAGCAGCCCCCTCCCCCCAGGGGGGAATGAAAAACTGTTTTTT. Its translation is CASSPLPPGGNEKLFF. The V call is TRBV4-2, the J call TRBJ1-4; 7 bases fit TRBD1. The CDR3 has 16 amino acids. V lost 4 bases, J lost 5 bases, and 10 bases stayed unmatched. CDR1 is LGHNA, CDR2 YNFKEQ, per germline.

The CDR3 DNA reads TGTGCCAGCAGCCCCCGGGACAGGGGTTTCGAGGGGTCTGGAAACACCATATATTTT. Amino acids: CASSPRDRGFEGSGNTIYF. This rearrangement joins TRBV9 to TRBJ1-3, with 10 nucleotides matching TRBD1. Germline V gene lookup returns CDR1 SGDLS and CDR2 YYNGEE. J was trimmed by 1 base and V by 4 bases; bases with no gene match: 14. This CDR3 comprises 19 residues.

This clone was observed once. Since a far larger clone is one base different, this is likely a read error. This chain links TRBV11-2 with TRBJ2-1, with TRBD2 as a possible D gene (7 bases). Germline CDR1 and CDR2: SGHAT and FQNNGV. The CDR3 is 15 amino acids. Here the CDR3 DNA reads TGTGCCAGCAGCTTAGCGGGGGGCCACCACAATGGGCAGTTCTTC. Its protein product is CASSLAGGHHNGQFF. The whole variable domain, remainder taken from reference TRBV11-2 and TRBJ2-1, is EAGVAQSPRYKIIEKRQSVAFWCNPISGHATLYWYQQILGQGPKLLIQFQNNGVVDDSQLPKDRFSAERLKGVDSTLKIQPAKLEDSAVYLCASSLAGGHHNGQFFGPGTRLTVL.

The rearrangement joins TRBV10-3 to TRBJ2-7; 15 positions agree with TRBD2. The CDR3 consists of 16 residues. Germline V gives CDR1 ENHRY, CDR2 SYGVKD. V lost 3 bases and J lost 7; bases outside the gene matches: 7. CDR3 bases: TGTGCCATCAGTGACTCGGGACTAGCGGGAGGAGGTGAGCAGTACTTC. Translating gives CAISDSGLAGGGEQYF.

This clone was seen only once. The chain couples TRBV11-2 to TRBJ2-7; 7 bases line up with TRBD1. The length of the CDR3 is 14 residues. The J segment lost 0 bases and the V segment lost 5 bases, leaving 4 bases of the junction unmatched. Germline-derived CDR1 and CDR2 are SGHAT and FQNNGV. CDR3 sequence reads: CASSNTGDSYEQYF. CDR3 sequence (DNA): TGTGCCAGCAGCAATACAGGGGACTCCTACGAGCAGTACTTC.

This sequence joins TRBV5-1 and TRBJ1-3; TRBD1 matches 8 bases. CDR1 is SGHRS and CDR2 is YFSETQ in the germline V gene. V lost 4 bases and J lost 3; bases outside the gene matches: 9. This CDR3 is built from 16 residues. DNA for the CDR3: TGCGCCAGCAGCCTTGACAGGGGAAGGTTTGGAAACACCATATATTTT. Protein: CASSLDRGRFGNTIYF.

In its sample, this clone was seen a few times. The chain is built from TRBV6-5 and TRBJ2-1; no clear D. V was clipped by 2 bases and J by 9 bases, with 11 bases between them. CDR1 and CDR2 from the germline V gene are MNHEY and SVGAGI. The CDR3 covers 13 residues. CDR3 coding DNA: TGTGCCAGCAGTTACATGTCTGGGCGTGAGCAGTTCTTC. Amino acid sequence: CASSYMSGREQFF.

This clone occurred once. The gene calls are TRBV29-1 and TRBJ1-5; TRBD1 matches at 8 bases. CDR3 length: 15 amino acids. Losses at the gene ends were 4 bases for V and 1 base for J; bases not matched to a gene: 6. Germline V gene data show CDR1 as SQVTM and CDR2 as ANQGSEA. DNA for the CDR3: TGCAGCGTTGTTTGGCAGGGGGCCAGCAATCAGCCCCAGCATTTT. Translated, it gives CSVVWQGASNQPQHF.

Comments on this clone: Distinct nucleotide sequences in the sample also encode this CDR3. This chain joins TRBV16 and TRBJ1-1, with D uncertain. CDR3 length equals 13 residues. Germline V CDR1 and CDR2: KGHSY, FQNENV. V was clipped by 4 bases and J by 3 bases, with 9 bases between them. CDR3 in DNA: TGTGCCAGCAGCCCGTTGTGGGACACTGAAGCTTTCTTT. As protein: CASSPLWDTEAFF. Variable domain in full (rest from reference TRBV16 and TRBJ1-1): GEEVAQTPKHLVRGEGQKAKLYCAPIKGHSYVFWYQQVLKNEFKFLISFQNENVFDETGMPKERFSAKCLPNSPCSLEIQATKLEDSAVYFCASSPLWDTEAFFGQGTRLTVV.

The chain has TRBV2 and TRBJ2-7; D gene ambiguous. Looked up from germline, CDR1 is SNHLY and CDR2 is FYNNEI. V lost 7 bases and J lost 3, with 13 bases in between. The CDR3 spans 13 residues. The CDR3 bases are TGTGCCAGCAATTGGCAGATTGACTACGAGCAGTACTTC. This codes for CASNWQIDYEQYF.

V usage is TRBV21-1 and J usage is TRBJ1-4; TRBD1 is taken as the D call from the table, unchecked against the DNA. TRBV21-1 constitutes a pseudogene. The CDR3 is 13 amino acids. The CDR3, as DNA: TGTGCCAGCAGCAGGACAGGATTCGAAAAACTGTTTTTT. Protein sequence: CASSRTGFEKLFF.

This clone came up once. This rearrangement joins TRBV5-1 to TRBJ1-1; 8 bases map to TRBD1. V trimming: 3 bases; J trimming: 1 base; junction bases outside the gene matches: 8. Germline loops: CDR1 SGHRS, CDR2 YFSETQ. The CDR3 runs 16 residues. This CDR3 is CASSWDRRSANTEAFF. CDR3 DNA: TGCGCCAGCAGCTGGGACAGGAGGTCAGCGAACACTGAAGCTTTCTTT.